The T cell receptor (beta chain) under discussion was sequenced for a study of cytomegalovirus exposure and HLA in healthy donors. PCR primers comprised 60 Vbeta and 13 Jbeta primers. Libraries were prepared by immunoSEQ multiplex PCR; TCRdb keeps only in-frame clonotypes and omits some of them. This repertoire shows 130,000 or so clones, 80% to 90% found once; its top ten account for about 3%. The CDR3 runs 13 residues. The ends were cut back, 1 base at V and 5 bases at J, with 8 bases in the middle. Germline V gene sequence: CDR1 SEHNR, CDR2 FQNEAQ (reference sequence). Material for sequencing was PBMCs. The TCR sequence derives from a woman aged 18-29 years in good health and CMV-seropositive. This chain links TRBV7-9 with TRBJ1-1; weak D call: TRBD1 (6 bases). The DNA for the CDR3 is TGTGCCAGCAGCTTAGAGGGGGAGACTGAAGCTTTCTTT. Encoded protein: CASSLEGETEAFF.